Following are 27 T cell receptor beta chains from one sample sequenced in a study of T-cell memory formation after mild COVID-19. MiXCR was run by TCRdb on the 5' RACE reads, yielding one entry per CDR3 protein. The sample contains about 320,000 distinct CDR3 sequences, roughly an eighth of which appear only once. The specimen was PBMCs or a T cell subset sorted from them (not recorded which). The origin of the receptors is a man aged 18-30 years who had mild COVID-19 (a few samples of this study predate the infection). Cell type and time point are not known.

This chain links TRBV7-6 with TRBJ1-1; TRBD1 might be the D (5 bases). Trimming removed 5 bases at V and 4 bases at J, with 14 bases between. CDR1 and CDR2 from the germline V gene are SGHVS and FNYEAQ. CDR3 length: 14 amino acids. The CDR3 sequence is CASSPGPEGTEAFF. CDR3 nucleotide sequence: TGTGCCAGCAGCCCGGGACCCGAGGGCACTGAAGCTTTCTTT.

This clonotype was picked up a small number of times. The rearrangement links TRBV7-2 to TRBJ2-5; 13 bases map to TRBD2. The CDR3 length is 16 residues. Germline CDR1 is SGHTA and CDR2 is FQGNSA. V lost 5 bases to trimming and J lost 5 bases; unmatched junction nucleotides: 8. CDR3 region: CASSLRLAGGVETQYF. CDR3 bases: TGTGCCAGCAGCCTCCGACTAGCGGGGGGTGTCGAGACCCAGTACTTC.

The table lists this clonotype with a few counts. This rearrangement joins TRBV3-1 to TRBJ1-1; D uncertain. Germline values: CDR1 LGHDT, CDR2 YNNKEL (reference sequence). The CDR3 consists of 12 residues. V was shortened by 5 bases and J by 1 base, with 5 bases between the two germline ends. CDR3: CASSRANTEAFF. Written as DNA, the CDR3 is TGTGCCAGCAGCAGGGCGAACACTGAAGCTTTCTTT.

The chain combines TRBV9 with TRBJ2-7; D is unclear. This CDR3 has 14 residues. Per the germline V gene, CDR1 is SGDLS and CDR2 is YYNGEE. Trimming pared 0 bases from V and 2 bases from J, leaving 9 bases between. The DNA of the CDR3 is TGTGCCAGCAGCGTAGGAGGCAGCCCCTACGAGCAGTACTTC. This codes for CASSVGGSPYEQYF.

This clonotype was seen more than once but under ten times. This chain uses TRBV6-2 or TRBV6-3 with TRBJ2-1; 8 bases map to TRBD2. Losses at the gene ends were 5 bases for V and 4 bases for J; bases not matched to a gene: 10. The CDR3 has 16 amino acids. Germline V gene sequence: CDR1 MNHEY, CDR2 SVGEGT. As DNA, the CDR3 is TGTGCCAGCAGTGAGGTTCAAGCGGGGGAGTACAATGAGCAGTTCTTC. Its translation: CASSEVQAGEYNEQFF.

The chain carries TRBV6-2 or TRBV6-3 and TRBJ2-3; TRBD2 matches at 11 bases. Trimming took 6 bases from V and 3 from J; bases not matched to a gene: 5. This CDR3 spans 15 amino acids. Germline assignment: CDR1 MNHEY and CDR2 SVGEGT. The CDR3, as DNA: TGTGCCAGCAGAGAGGGGACTAGCGGTACAGATACGCAGTATTTT. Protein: CASREGTSGTDTQYF.

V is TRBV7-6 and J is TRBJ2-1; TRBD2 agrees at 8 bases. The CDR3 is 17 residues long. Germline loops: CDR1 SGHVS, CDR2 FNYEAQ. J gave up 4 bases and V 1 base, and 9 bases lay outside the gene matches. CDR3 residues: CASSLGSSSGWYNEQFF. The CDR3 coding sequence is TGTGCCAGCAGCTTAGGGTCCTCTAGCGGGTGGTACAATGAGCAGTTCTTC.

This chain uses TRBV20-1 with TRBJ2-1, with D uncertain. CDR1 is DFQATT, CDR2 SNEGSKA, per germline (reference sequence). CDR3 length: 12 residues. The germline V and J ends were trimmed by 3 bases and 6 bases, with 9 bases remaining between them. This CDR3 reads CSASRRSNEQFF. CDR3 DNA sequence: TGCAGTGCTAGTCGTCGCTCCAATGAGCAGTTCTTC.

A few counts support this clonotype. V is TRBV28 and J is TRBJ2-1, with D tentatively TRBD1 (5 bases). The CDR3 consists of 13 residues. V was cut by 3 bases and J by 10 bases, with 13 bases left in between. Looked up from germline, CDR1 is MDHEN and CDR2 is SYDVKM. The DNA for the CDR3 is TGTGCCAGCAGTTTGTGGCAAGGACAAGAGCAGTTCTTC. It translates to CASSLWQGQEQFF. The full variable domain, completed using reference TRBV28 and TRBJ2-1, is DVKVTQSSRYLVKRTGEKVFLECVQDMDHENMFWYRQDPGLGLRLIYFSYDVKMKEKGDIPEGYSVSREKKERFSLILESASTNQTSMYLCASSLWQGQEQFFGPGTRLTVL.

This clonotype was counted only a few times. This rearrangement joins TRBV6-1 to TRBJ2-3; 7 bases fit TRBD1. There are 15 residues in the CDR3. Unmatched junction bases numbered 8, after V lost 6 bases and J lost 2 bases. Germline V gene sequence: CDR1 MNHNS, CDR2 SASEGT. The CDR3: CASRTGLGDTDTQYF. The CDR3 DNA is TGTGCCAGCAGGACAGGGTTGGGGGACACAGATACGCAGTATTTT.

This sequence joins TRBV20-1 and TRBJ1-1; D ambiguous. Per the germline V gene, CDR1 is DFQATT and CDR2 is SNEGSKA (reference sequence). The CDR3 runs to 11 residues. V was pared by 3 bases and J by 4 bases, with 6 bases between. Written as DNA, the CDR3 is TGCAGTGCTAGGACAAGCACTGAAGCTTTCTTT. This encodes CSARTSTEAFF.

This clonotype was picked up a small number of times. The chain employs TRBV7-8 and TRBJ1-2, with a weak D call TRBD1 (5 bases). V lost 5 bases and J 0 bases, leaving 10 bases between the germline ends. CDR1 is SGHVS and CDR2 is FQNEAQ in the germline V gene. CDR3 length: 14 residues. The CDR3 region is CASSMRGANYGYTF. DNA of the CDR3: TGTGCCAGCAGCATGAGGGGAGCTAACTATGGCTACACCTTC.

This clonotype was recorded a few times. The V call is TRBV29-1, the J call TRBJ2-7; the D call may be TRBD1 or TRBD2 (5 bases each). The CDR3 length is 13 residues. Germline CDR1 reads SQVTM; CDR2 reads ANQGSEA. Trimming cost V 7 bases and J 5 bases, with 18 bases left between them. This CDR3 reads CSAMGRALNEQYF. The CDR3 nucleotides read TGCAGCGCAATGGGACGTGCCCTGAACGAGCAGTACTTC.

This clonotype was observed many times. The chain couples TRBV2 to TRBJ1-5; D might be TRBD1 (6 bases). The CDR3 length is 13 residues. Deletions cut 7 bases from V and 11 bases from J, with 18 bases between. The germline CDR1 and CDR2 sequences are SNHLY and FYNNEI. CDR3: CASMTTGTSTQHF. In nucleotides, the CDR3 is TGTGCCAGCATGACCACAGGGACATCTACCCAGCATTTT.

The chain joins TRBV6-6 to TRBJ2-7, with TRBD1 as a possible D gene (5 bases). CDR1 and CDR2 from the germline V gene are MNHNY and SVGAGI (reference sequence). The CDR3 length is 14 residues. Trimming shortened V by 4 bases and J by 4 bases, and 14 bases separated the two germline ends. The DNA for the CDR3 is TGTGCCAGCAGTTCGACAGTATCCATATACGAGCAGTACGTC. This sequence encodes CASSSTVSIYEQYV.

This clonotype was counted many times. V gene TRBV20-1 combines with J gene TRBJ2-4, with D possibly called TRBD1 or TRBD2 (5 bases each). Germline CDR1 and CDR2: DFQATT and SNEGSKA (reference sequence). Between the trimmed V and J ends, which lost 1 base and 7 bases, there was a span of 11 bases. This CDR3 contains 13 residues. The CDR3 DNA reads TGCAGTGCTAGAGGGGCAGGGACGAACATTCAGTACTTC. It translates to CSARGAGTNIQYF.

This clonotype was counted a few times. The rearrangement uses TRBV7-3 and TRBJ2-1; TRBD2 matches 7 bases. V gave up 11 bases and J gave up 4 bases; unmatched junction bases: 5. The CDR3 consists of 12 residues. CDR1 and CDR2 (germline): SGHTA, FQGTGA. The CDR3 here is CASGLPYNEQFF. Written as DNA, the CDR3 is TGTGCCTCGGGACTACCATACAATGAGCAGTTCTTC.

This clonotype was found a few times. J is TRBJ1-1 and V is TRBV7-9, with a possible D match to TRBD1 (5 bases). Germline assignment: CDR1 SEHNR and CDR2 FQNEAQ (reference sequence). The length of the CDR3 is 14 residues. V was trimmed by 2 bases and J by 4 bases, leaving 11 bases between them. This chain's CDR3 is CASSLQLQGTEAFF. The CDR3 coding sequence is TGTGCCAGCAGCTTACAACTTCAGGGCACTGAAGCTTTCTTT.

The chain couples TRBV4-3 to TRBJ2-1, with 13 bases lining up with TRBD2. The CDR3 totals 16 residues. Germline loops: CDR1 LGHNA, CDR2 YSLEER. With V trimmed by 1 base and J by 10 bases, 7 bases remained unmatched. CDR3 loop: CASSQGTSGGGREQFF. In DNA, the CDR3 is TGCGCCAGCAGCCAAGGGACTAGCGGGGGAGGACGCGAGCAGTTCTTC.

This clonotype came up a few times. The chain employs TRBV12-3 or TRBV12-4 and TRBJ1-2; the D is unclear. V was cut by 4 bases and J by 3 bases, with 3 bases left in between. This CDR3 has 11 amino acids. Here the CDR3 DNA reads TGTGCCAGCAGTTATTACTATGGCTACACCTTC. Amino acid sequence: CASSYYYGYTF.

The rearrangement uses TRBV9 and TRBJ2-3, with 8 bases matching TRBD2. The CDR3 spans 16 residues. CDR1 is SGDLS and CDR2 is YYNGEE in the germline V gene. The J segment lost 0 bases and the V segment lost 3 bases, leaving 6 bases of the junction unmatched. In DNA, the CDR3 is TGTGCCAGCAGCGCCGGGGGGGGATCGAGCACAGATACGCAGTATTTT. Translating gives CASSAGGGSSTDTQYF.

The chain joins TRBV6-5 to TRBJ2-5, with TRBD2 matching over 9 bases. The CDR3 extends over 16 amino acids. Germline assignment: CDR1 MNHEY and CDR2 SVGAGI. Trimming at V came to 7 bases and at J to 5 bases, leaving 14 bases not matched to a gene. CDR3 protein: CASTPPGGGGMETQYF. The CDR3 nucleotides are TGTGCCAGCACTCCCCCCGGCGGGGGGGGTATGGAGACCCAGTACTTC.

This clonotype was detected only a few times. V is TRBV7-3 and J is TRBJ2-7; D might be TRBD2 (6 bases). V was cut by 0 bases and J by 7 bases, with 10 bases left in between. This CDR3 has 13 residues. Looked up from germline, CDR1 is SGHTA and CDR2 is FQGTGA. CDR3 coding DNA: TGTGCCAGCAGCTTAACGCGGGGTAGTGAGCAGTACGTC. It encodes CASSLTRGSEQYV.

Here the CDR3 DNA reads TGTGCCAGCAGCCCTGTGGGGGGATGGAACTCCTACGAGCAGTACTTC. Amino acid sequence: CASSPVGGWNSYEQYF. V is TRBV9 and J is TRBJ2-7; tentatively, D is TRBD2 (6 bases). V was clipped by 4 bases and J by 0 bases, with 17 bases between them. The CDR3 loop spans 16 amino acids. The V gene's germline CDR1 is SGDLS and CDR2 YYNGEE.

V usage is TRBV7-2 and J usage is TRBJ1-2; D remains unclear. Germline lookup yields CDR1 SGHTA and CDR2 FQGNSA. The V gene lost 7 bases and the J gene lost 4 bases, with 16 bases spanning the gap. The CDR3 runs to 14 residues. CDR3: CASTSSKWGYGYTF. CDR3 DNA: TGTGCCAGCACCTCGTCCAAGTGGGGCTATGGCTACACCTTC.

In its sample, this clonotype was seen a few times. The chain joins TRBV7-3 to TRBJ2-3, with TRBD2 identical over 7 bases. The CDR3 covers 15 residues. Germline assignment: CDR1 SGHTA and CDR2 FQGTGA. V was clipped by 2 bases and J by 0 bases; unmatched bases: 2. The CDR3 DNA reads TGTGCCAGCAGCTTATGGGGGGGAAGCACAGATACGCAGTATTTT. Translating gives CASSLWGGSTDTQYF.

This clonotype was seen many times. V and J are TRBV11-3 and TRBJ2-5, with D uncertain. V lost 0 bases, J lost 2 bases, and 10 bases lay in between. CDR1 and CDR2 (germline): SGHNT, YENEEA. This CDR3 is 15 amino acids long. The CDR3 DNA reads TGTGCCAGCAGCTTAGATCTCGCTAAGCAAGAGACCCAGTACTTC. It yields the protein CASSLDLAKQETQYF. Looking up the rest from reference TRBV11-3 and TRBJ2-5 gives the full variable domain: EAGVVQSPRYKIIEKKQPVAFWCNPISGHNTLYWYLQNLGQGPELLIRYENEEAVDDSQLPKDRFSAERLKGVDSTLKIQPAELGDSAVYLCASSLDLAKQETQYFGPGTRLLVL.